Below, 27 T cell receptor beta chains from the same sample are listed, as sequenced in a study of cytomegalovirus exposure and HLA in healthy donors. Primers included in the PCR were 60 Vbeta and 13 Jbeta primers. Measured with immunoSEQ multiplex PCR; TCRdb has only the in-frame clones, and not every one. The data show some 150,000 clones, about 75% seen once. The material sequenced was PBMCs. These receptors were taken from a woman aged 40 to 50 in good health and CMV-seronegative.

The chain has TRBV29-1 and TRBJ2-7; D is ambiguous. Trimming cost V 4 bases and J 4 bases, with 11 bases left between them. The CDR3 consists of 12 residues. CDR1 and CDR2 (germline): SQVTM, ANQGSEA. CDR3 in DNA: TGCAGCGTTGTAGAAACTCAATACGAGCAGTACTTC. This sequence encodes CSVVETQYEQYF.

This clone was detected only once. CDR3 nucleotides: TGTGCCAGCAGCAAGGCGGGCAGTGGCTACACCTTC. Its translation: CASSKAGSGYTF. The chain couples TRBV27 to TRBJ1-2; D gene uncertain. This CDR3 contains 12 residues. CDR1 MNHEY and CDR2 SMNVEV come from the germline V gene (reference sequence). V gave up 6 bases and J gave up 7 bases, with 12 bases separating them.

This sequence joins TRBV7-8 and TRBJ1-2; 7 bases are shared with TRBD1. CDR1 and CDR2 from the germline V gene are SGHVS and FQNEAQ. This CDR3 spans 16 amino acids. With V trimmed by 5 bases and J by 2 bases, 11 bases remained unmatched. The CDR3 DNA follows: TGTGCCAGCAGCCGCGACAGGGTGGTGAGGAACTATGGCTACACCTTC. Translation gives CASSRDRVVRNYGYTF. Combining the CDR3 with reference TRBV7-8 and TRBJ1-2 gives the whole variable domain GAGVSQSPRYKVAKRGQDVALRCDPISGHVSLFWYQQALGQGPEFLTYFQNEAQLDKSGLPSDRFFAERPEGSVSTLKIQRTQQEDSAVYLCASSRDRVVRNYGYTFGSGTRLTVV.

The rearrangement joins TRBV30 to TRBJ2-1, with no clear D. The ends were cut back, 4 bases at V and 3 bases at J, with 10 bases in the middle. The CDR3 is made up of 13 amino acids. CDR1 is GTSNPN and CDR2 is SVGIG in the germline V gene (reference sequence). CDR3: CAWMRGVYNEQFF. CDR3 bases: TGTGCCTGGATGAGAGGCGTCTACAATGAGCAGTTCTTC. The whole variable domain, filled in from reference TRBV30 and TRBJ2-1, reads SQTIHQWPATLVQPVGSPLSLECTVEGTSNPNLYWYRQAAGRGLQLLFYSVGIGQISSEVPQNLSASRPQDRQFILSSKKLLLSDSGFYLCAWMRGVYNEQFFGPGTRLTVL.

This chain connects TRBV27 to TRBJ1-5; D perhaps matches TRBD1 (6 bases). Germline CDR1 MNHEY, CDR2 SMNVEV (reference sequence). CDR3 length: 14 amino acids. V was clipped by 5 bases and J by 4 bases, with 12 bases between them. The CDR3 region has the DNA TGTGCCAGCAGTCCGGACAGCCTAAATCAGCCCCAGCATTTT. This translates into CASSPDSLNQPQHF.

This clone was seen a handful of times. The chain links TRBV7-6 to TRBJ1-5; TRBD1 might be the D (5 bases). The CDR3 spans 16 residues. CDR1 is SGHVS and CDR2 is FNYEAQ in the germline V gene. V lost 4 bases, J lost 5 bases, and 18 bases lay in between. The CDR3 here is CASSSRPGGSHQPQHF. The CDR3 nucleotides read TGTGCCAGCAGCTCTCGGCCCGGGGGAAGTCATCAGCCCCAGCATTTT.

The V call is TRBV7-2, the J call TRBJ1-1; a possible D gene is TRBD1 (5 bases). From germline, CDR1 is SGHTA and CDR2 FQGNSA. Trimming cost V 6 bases and J 5 bases, with 19 bases left between them. The CDR3 is 15 residues long. This chain's CDR3 is CASSQGGQGGTEAFF. CDR3 in DNA: TGTGCCAGCAGTCAAGGCGGGCAGGGAGGGACTGAAGCTTTCTTT. The full variable domain, its missing parts supplied by reference TRBV7-2 and TRBJ1-1, is GAGVSQSPSNKVTEKGKDVELRCDPISGHTALYWYRQSLGQGLEFLIYFQGNSAPDKSGLPSDRFSAERTGGSVSTLTIQRTQQEDSAVYLCASSQGGQGGTEAFFGQGTRLTVV.

This chain links TRBV7-2 with TRBJ2-3; no definite D call. This CDR3 contains 12 residues. V was trimmed by 2 bases and J by 4 bases, leaving 4 bases between them. Germline CDR1 and CDR2: SGHTA and FQGNSA. CDR3 nucleotides: TGTGCCAGCAGCTTACGTTCAGATACGCAGTATTTT. The encoded protein is CASSLRSDTQYF.

V is TRBV6-6 and J is TRBJ2-1, with TRBD2 identical over 7 bases. The CDR3 contains 16 residues. With 5 bases clipped from V and 10 bases from J, the junction kept 17 bases outside the gene matches. Germline CDR1 and CDR2: MNHNY and SVGAGI (reference sequence). This chain's CDR3 is CASSHPGASGPREQFF. The CDR3 nucleotides are TGTGCCAGCAGTCACCCCGGGGCTAGCGGCCCTCGGGAGCAGTTCTTC.

This rearrangement joins TRBV7-9 to TRBJ2-5, with TRBD1 matching over 8 bases. V shed 3 bases and J 2 bases; nucleotides not matched to a gene: 8. There are 16 residues in the CDR3. The germline gives CDR1 SEHNR, CDR2 FQNEAQ (reference sequence). In DNA, the CDR3 is TGTGCCAGCAGCTTCCGGGACAGGATGGAACAAGAGACCCAGTACTTC. It is translated as CASSFRDRMEQETQYF.

The genes are TRBV7-8 and TRBJ1-1; 9 nucleotides align to TRBD1. The CDR3 totals 13 residues. The germline V gene has CDR1 SGHVS and CDR2 FQNEAQ. J lost 10 bases, V lost 5 bases, and 8 bases had no gene match. CDR3 residues: CASSQMTGGRAFF. CDR3 coding DNA: TGTGCCAGCAGCCAGATGACAGGGGGGCGAGCTTTCTTT. Filled out from reference TRBV7-8 and TRBJ1-1, the complete variable domain reads GAGVSQSPRYKVAKRGQDVALRCDPISGHVSLFWYQQALGQGPEFLTYFQNEAQLDKSGLPSDRFFAERPEGSVSTLKIQRTQQEDSAVYLCASSQMTGGRAFFGQGTRLTVV.

The chain has TRBV30 and TRBJ1-4; unclear D gene. Germline lookup yields CDR1 GTSNPN and CDR2 SVGIG (reference sequence). The CDR3 totals 17 residues. V was trimmed by 0 bases and J by 0 bases, leaving 14 bases between them. CDR3 sequence reads: CAWSVQRGFATNEKLFF. The DNA of the CDR3 is TGTGCCTGGAGTGTACAAAGAGGATTCGCAACTAATGAAAAACTGTTTTTT.

The chain recombines TRBV2 with TRBJ2-1; a possible D gene is TRBD1 (5 bases). The CDR3 totals 14 residues. Germline-derived CDR1 and CDR2 are SNHLY and FYNNEI. V lost 8 bases to trimming and J lost 5 bases, with 16 bases between them. CDR3 DNA sequence: TGTGCCAGCTTAGTTAGGGGTTACGACAATGAGCAGTTCTTC. It is translated as CASLVRGYDNEQFF.

This chain joins TRBV7-9 and TRBJ2-5; weak D call: TRBD2 (5 bases). V lost 5 bases to trimming and J lost 2 bases, with 18 bases between them. The germline CDR1 and CDR2 sequences are SEHNR and FQNEAQ (reference sequence). The CDR3 consists of 16 residues. The CDR3 is CASSPLRGQGQETQYF. The CDR3 bases are TGTGCCAGCAGCCCCCTCCGCGGGCAAGGGCAAGAGACCCAGTACTTC.

The chain combines TRBV19 with TRBJ2-6; 8 nucleotides agree with TRBD1. The CDR3 length is 16 residues. Germline V lookup: CDR1 LNHDA, CDR2 SQIVND (reference sequence). The V gene end was trimmed by 3 bases and the J gene end by 2 bases; junction bases not matched to a gene: 3. In DNA, the CDR3 is TGTGCCAGTAGTATGACAGGGGCGGCTGGGGCCAACGTCCTGACTTTC. Protein: CASSMTGAAGANVLTF.

The V and J genes are TRBV7-2 and TRBJ2-7; 7 bases are a match to TRBD1. The CDR3 runs 14 residues. Unmatched junction bases numbered 10, after V lost 5 bases and J lost 6 bases. CDR1 and CDR2 from the germline V gene are SGHTA and FQGNSA. The CDR3 nucleotides read TGTGCCAGCAGCCAAAGACGACAGGGTAGCGAGCAGTACTTC. It is translated as CASSQRRQGSEQYF. Full variable domain (rest looked up from reference TRBV7-2 and TRBJ2-7): GAGVSQSPSNKVTEKGKDVELRCDPISGHTALYWYRQSLGQGLEFLIYFQGNSAPDKSGLPSDRFSAERTGGSVSTLTIQRTQQEDSAVYLCASSQRRQGSEQYFGPGTRLTVT.

The J gene is TRBJ1-1, the V gene TRBV4-1; D is possibly TRBD1 (5 bases). The CDR3 is made up of 17 amino acids. V lost 1 base and J 1 base, leaving 16 bases between the germline ends. Germline loops: CDR1 MGHRA, CDR2 YSYEKL. The CDR3 DNA follows: TGCGCCAGCAGCCAAGGGGAGGGCAGGGAAGGGAACACTGAAGCTTTCTTT. It translates to CASSQGEGREGNTEAFF.

This clone showed up just a few times. The chain employs TRBV15 and TRBJ1-3, with D possibly matching TRBD1 (6 bases). Germline CDR1 reads LNHNV; CDR2 reads YYDKDF (reference sequence). The CDR3 loop spans 15 amino acids. V was trimmed by 0 bases and J by 4 bases, leaving 10 bases between them. This chain's CDR3 is CATSRDPGAGNTIYF. CDR3 in DNA: TGTGCCACCAGCAGAGACCCAGGGGCGGGAAACACCATATATTTT.

This sequence joins TRBV27 and TRBJ1-2; a possible D gene is TRBD1 (6 bases). V gave up 3 bases and J gave up 4 bases, with 12 bases separating them. CDR1 is MNHEY and CDR2 is SMNVEV in the germline V gene (reference sequence). The CDR3 has 14 residues. For the CDR3, the DNA is TGTGCCAGCAGTTTCCAGAGGGGGAGCTATGGCTACACCTTC. It is translated as CASSFQRGSYGYTF.

The chain is built from TRBV19 and TRBJ2-7; D perhaps matches TRBD1 (5 bases). The germline V gene has CDR1 LNHDA and CDR2 SQIVND (reference sequence). The V gene lost 2 bases and the J gene lost 2 bases, with 16 bases spanning the gap. The CDR3 spans 16 residues. DNA of the CDR3: TGTGCCAGTAGTATAACCCAGGGCCTCTTGCCCTACGAGCAGTACTTC. Amino acids: CASSITQGLLPYEQYF.

This sequence joins TRBV4-1 and TRBJ1-5; 10 positions match TRBD1. V shed 4 bases, J shed 7 bases, and the junction held 4 bases outside the gene matches. Germline values: CDR1 MGHRA, CDR2 YSYEKL. CDR3 size: 14 residues. The CDR3 DNA reads as TGCGCCAGCAGCCGACAGGGGGCAGGACAGCCCCAGCATTTT. Translated: CASSRQGAGQPQHF.

The chain links TRBV5-1 to TRBJ1-2; D gene uncertain. Trimming took 1 base from V and 6 from J, leaving 10 bases between them. The CDR3 is 13 amino acids. Germline-derived CDR1 and CDR2 are SGHRS and YFSETQ. In DNA form, the CDR3 reads TGCGCCAGCAGCTTGATGTATGCGGATGGCTACACCTTC. This codes for CASSLMYADGYTF.

This sequence joins TRBV11-2 and TRBJ2-7; D call uncertain. CDR1 and CDR2 (germline): SGHAT, FQNNGV. V was pared by 5 bases and J by 0 bases, with 11 bases between. The CDR3 has 14 amino acids. In DNA, the CDR3 is TGTGCCAGCAGCCATGGGCACAGCTCCTACGAGCAGTACTTC. Its translation is CASSHGHSSYEQYF.

This clone showed up just once. The gene calls are TRBV10-3 and TRBJ2-1; D ambiguous. V lost 3 bases, J lost 5 bases, and 5 bases lay in between. The germline V gene has CDR1 ENHRY and CDR2 SYGVKD. The CDR3 consists of 12 residues. The CDR3, as DNA: TGTGCCATCAGTGATCGGGACAATGAGCAGTTCTTC. Amino acids: CAISDRDNEQFF.

CDR3 in amino acids: CASSLAGGKETQYF. CDR3 bases: TGCGCCAGCAGCTTGGCAGGGGGCAAAGAGACCCAGTACTTC. The chain couples TRBV5-1 to TRBJ2-5, with 8 bases identical to TRBD1. J was trimmed by 3 bases and V by 0 bases; bases with no gene match: 1. Germline V gives CDR1 SGHRS, CDR2 YFSETQ. The CDR3 covers 14 residues.

The chain joins TRBV5-1 to TRBJ1-1, with D possibly matching TRBD1 (6 bases). Trimming pared 2 bases from V and 2 bases from J, leaving 25 bases between. From germline, CDR1 is SGHRS and CDR2 YFSETQ. This CDR3 contains 19 residues. The CDR3 nucleotides read TGCGCCAGCAGCTTTGGGGGTGCGTTCTCCGGACAGCCCAACACTGAAGCTTTCTTT. This sequence encodes CASSFGGAFSGQPNTEAFF.

The rearrangement links TRBV9 to TRBJ2-1, with 10 positions matching TRBD2. The V gene's germline CDR1 is SGDLS and CDR2 YYNGEE. J lost 9 bases, V lost 4 bases, and 7 bases had no gene match. The CDR3 is 14 amino acids. This chain's CDR3 is CASSTLAGEGEQFF. The CDR3 DNA sequence: TGTGCCAGCAGCACTCTAGCGGGAGAGGGTGAGCAGTTCTTC.